Presented here are 22 T cell receptor beta chains from one specimen sequenced in a study of cytomegalovirus exposure and HLA in healthy donors. The protocol was immunoSEQ multiplex PCR, while the TCRdb copy is restricted to in-frame clones and leaves out a portion. In the table there are around 260,000 clones, less than 95% of which are singletons. Sequencing was performed on PBMCs. These receptors were obtained from a woman aged 25 to 39 in good health and CMV-seronegative.

The chain has TRBV19 and TRBJ1-3; D not certain. Germline lookup yields CDR1 LNHDA and CDR2 SQIVND (reference sequence). V lost 6 bases to trimming and J lost 1 base, with 16 bases between them. The CDR3 runs 16 residues. CDR3 sequence (DNA): TGTGCCAGTAGCGTATGGAACGGAGATTCTGGAAACACCATATATTTT. It translates to CASSVWNGDSGNTIYF.

This chain connects TRBV6-6 to TRBJ1-2; 7 nucleotides match TRBD1. The CDR3 is 11 residues long. Germline loops: CDR1 MNHNY, CDR2 SVGAGI (reference sequence). V lost 7 bases, J lost 8 bases, and 4 bases stayed unmatched. The CDR3 nucleotides read TGTGCCAGCACGAGGGGGCAAGGCTACACCTTC. Amino acids: CASTRGQGYTF.

The chain recombines TRBV9 with TRBJ2-5; 8 nucleotides match TRBD2. V dropped 0 bases and J dropped 5; count of bases not matched to a gene: 6. The CDR3 length is 15 residues. In germline, CDR1 is SGDLS, CDR2 YYNGEE. CDR3 in DNA: TGTGCCAGCAGCGTAGGGGCGGGAGGCCGGGAGACCCAGTACTTC. Its protein is CASSVGAGGRETQYF. The variable domain in full, completed from reference TRBV9 and TRBJ2-5, reads DSGVTQTPKHLITATGQRVTLRCSPRSGDLSVYWYQQSLDQGLQFLIQYYNGEERAKGNILERFSAQQFPDLHSELNLSSLELGDSALYFCASSVGAGGRETQYFGPGTRLLVL.

Of note for this clone: Other DNA sequences from this sample encode an identical CDR3 as well. This chain joins TRBV9 and TRBJ2-3; 9 nucleotides align to TRBD2. The trim removed 2 bases at V and 0 bases at J, leaving 1 base unmatched. The germline V gene encodes CDR1 SGDLS and CDR2 YYNGEE. CDR3 length: 15 residues. The CDR3: CASSVTSGSTDTQYF. CDR3 bases: TGTGCCAGCAGCGTTACTAGCGGGAGCACAGATACGCAGTATTTT.

CDR3 loop: CAISYRDRGPDTQYF. CDR3 coding DNA: TGTGCCATCAGTTACCGGGACAGGGGGCCAGATACGCAGTATTTT. The rearrangement uses TRBV10-3 and TRBJ2-3; TRBD1 aligns across 12 bases. Per germline, CDR1 ENHRY and CDR2 SYGVKD. V lost 5 bases to trimming and J lost 4 bases; unmatched junction nucleotides: 4. The CDR3 consists of 15 residues.

J is TRBJ2-1 and V is TRBV12-5; 7 bases are a match to TRBD2. This CDR3 is 17 amino acids long. CDR1 and CDR2 (germline): LGHNT, FRNRAP. The junction had 19 bases not matched to a gene; V was cut back by 7 bases and J by 7 bases. The CDR3 region is CASALGLAGEWGNEQFF. The CDR3 nucleotides are TGTGCTAGTGCCCTGGGGTTAGCGGGTGAATGGGGGAATGAGCAGTTCTTC.

The chain is built from TRBV7-2 and TRBJ2-7; 9 bases agree with TRBD2. From germline, CDR1 is SGHTA and CDR2 FQGNSA. CDR3 size: 14 residues. V was clipped by 5 bases and J by 5 bases; unmatched bases: 7. CDR3 sequence: CASSNSGSGNEQYF. CDR3 coding DNA: TGTGCCAGCAGCAATAGCGGGAGTGGCAACGAGCAGTACTTC. Full variable domain (missing parts from reference TRBV7-2 and TRBJ2-7): GAGVSQSPSNKVTEKGKDVELRCDPISGHTALYWYRQSLGQGLEFLIYFQGNSAPDKSGLPSDRFSAERTGGSVSTLTIQRTQQEDSAVYLCASSNSGSGNEQYFGPGTRLTVT.

The rearrangement uses TRBV28 and TRBJ2-7; D call uncertain. This CDR3 contains 16 residues. Deletions cut 2 bases from V and 2 bases from J, with 16 bases between. Germline CDR1 and CDR2: MDHEN and SYDVKM. CDR3 coding DNA: TGTGCCAGCAGTTTACGCCCCCCCGGTGGGGCCTACGAGCAGTACTTC. It encodes CASSLRPPGGAYEQYF.

The chain is built from TRBV19 and TRBJ2-1, with TRBD2 matching over 9 bases. This CDR3 has 16 residues. V trimming: 0 bases; J trimming: 9 bases; junction bases outside the gene matches: 9. CDR1 LNHDA and CDR2 SQIVND come from the germline V gene (reference sequence). CDR3: CASSIDPGTSLPEQFF. CDR3 sequence (DNA): TGTGCCAGTAGTATAGACCCGGGGACTAGCTTGCCTGAGCAGTTCTTC. Looking up the rest from reference TRBV19 and TRBJ2-1 gives the full variable domain: DGGITQSPKYLFRKEGQNVTLSCEQNLNHDAMYWYRQDPGQGLRLIYYSQIVNDFQKGDIAEGYSVSREKKESFPLTVTSAQKNPTAFYLCASSIDPGTSLPEQFFGPGTRLTVL.

V usage is TRBV27 and J usage is TRBJ2-7; D uncertain. Deletions cut 2 bases from V and 2 bases from J, with 7 bases between. The CDR3 has 13 amino acids. Germline CDR1 MNHEY, CDR2 SMNVEV (reference sequence). CDR3 sequence (DNA): TGTGCCAGCAGTTTACAGTATGCCTACGAGCAGTACTTC. Translating it yields CASSLQYAYEQYF.

The chain links TRBV7-6 to TRBJ2-5; possible D gene TRBD2, 5 bases. The CDR3 runs 16 residues. V lost 3 bases to trimming and J lost 2 bases, with 16 bases between them. The germline CDR1 and CDR2 sequences are SGHVS and FNYEAQ. CDR3 nucleotide sequence: TGTGCCAGCAGCTTTACCGAGGGCGGCTCGCAAGAGACCCAGTACTTC. It encodes CASSFTEGGSQETQYF.

The rearrangement uses TRBV2 and TRBJ2-7; 8 nucleotides match TRBD2. Germline V CDR1 and CDR2: SNHLY, FYNNEI. The length of the CDR3 is 14 residues. Trimming at V came to 7 bases and at J to 4 bases, leaving 9 bases not matched to a gene. The DNA of the CDR3 is TGTGCCAGCACCGAGGGCCTAGCGGGTTACGAGCAGTACTTC. It is translated as CASTEGLAGYEQYF.

The genes are TRBV9 and TRBJ2-7; TRBD2 agrees at 8 bases. Looked up from germline, CDR1 is SGDLS and CDR2 is YYNGEE. The length of the CDR3 is 15 residues. V trimming: 0 bases; J trimming: 1 base; junction bases outside the gene matches: 3. CDR3 in amino acids: CASSVAGGLSYEQYF. CDR3 bases: TGTGCCAGCAGCGTAGCGGGAGGGCTTTCCTACGAGCAGTACTTC.

CDR3 amino acids: CASSDPGLAGYEQYF. The CDR3 DNA follows: TGTGCCAGCAGTGACCCCGGACTAGCGGGCTACGAGCAGTACTTC. This chain connects TRBV25-1 to TRBJ2-7, with 11 bases aligning to TRBD2. CDR1 is MGHDK, CDR2 SYGVNS, per germline. The trim removed 3 bases at V and 3 bases at J, leaving 4 bases unmatched. The CDR3 sequence is 15 residues long.

The chain recombines TRBV5-6 with TRBJ2-3; TRBD1 matches 7 bases. The CDR3 has 12 residues. Trimming cost V 3 bases and J 14 bases; bases outside gene matches: 9. Per the germline V gene, CDR1 is SGHDT and CDR2 is YYEEEE. This chain's CDR3 is CASSSGQVRAYF. DNA of the CDR3: TGTGCCAGCAGCTCAGGACAGGTCCGGGCGTATTTT.

The V gene is TRBV13, the J gene TRBJ2-7; TRBD1 matches 9 bases. CDR3 size: 14 residues. Per germline, CDR1 PRHDT and CDR2 FYEKMQ (reference sequence). V shed 3 bases, J shed 3 bases, and the junction held 3 bases outside the gene matches. DNA for the CDR3: TGTGCCAGCAGCTTTCGGGACAGGGACTACGAGCAGTACTTC. It encodes CASSFRDRDYEQYF.

This chain connects TRBV7-2 to TRBJ1-5; D unclear. The germline V gene encodes CDR1 SGHTA and CDR2 FQGNSA. V lost 0 bases and J 7 bases, leaving 10 bases between the germline ends. The CDR3 has 14 amino acids. The CDR3 bases are TGTGCCAGCAGCTTAGCAAATCGAGGGCAGCCCCAGCATTTT. It encodes CASSLANRGQPQHF.

The gene calls are TRBV19 and TRBJ2-7, with D possibly called TRBD1 or TRBD2 (5 bases each). V was trimmed by 1 base and J by 2 bases, leaving 12 bases between them. CDR1 and CDR2 from the germline V gene are LNHDA and SQIVND (reference sequence). The CDR3 covers 15 residues. The CDR3 protein is CASSIAGQGAYEQYF. The CDR3 region has the DNA TGTGCCAGTAGTATAGCAGGGCAGGGAGCCTACGAGCAGTACTTC.

The V call is TRBV2, the J call TRBJ2-5; D is possibly TRBD2 (6 bases). V lost 4 bases and J lost 2, with 8 bases in between. There are 13 residues in the CDR3. Germline CDR1 SNHLY, CDR2 FYNNEI. The CDR3 spells CASSVLAQETQYF. DNA of the CDR3: TGTGCCAGCAGTGTTCTAGCGCAAGAGACCCAGTACTTC. The full variable domain, rest sourced from reference TRBV2 and TRBJ2-5, is EPEVTQTPSHQVTQMGQEVILRCVPISNHLYFYWYRQILGQKVEFLVSFYNNEISEKSEIFDDQFSVERPDGSNFTLKIRSTKLEDSAMYFCASSVLAQETQYFGPGTRLLVL.

The chain joins TRBV15 to TRBJ2-7, with D possibly matching TRBD1 (5 bases). Between the trimmed V and J ends, which lost 0 bases and 5 bases, there was a span of 17 bases. Per the germline V gene, CDR1 is LNHNV and CDR2 is YYDKDF (reference sequence). The CDR3 is made up of 16 amino acids. CDR3: CATSRDLSPRVHEQYF. CDR3 in DNA: TGTGCCACCAGCAGAGATCTCTCGCCCAGGGTCCACGAGCAGTACTTC.

This clone was counted a single time. CDR3 region: CASSPATSGRGNEQFF. The CDR3 DNA sequence: TGTGCCAGCAGCCCGGCTACTAGCGGGAGGGGCAATGAGCAGTTCTTC. The rearrangement joins TRBV5-6 to TRBJ2-1; 13 positions agree with TRBD2. The V segment lost 4 bases and the J segment 6 bases; nucleotides outside the gene matches: 7. The germline V gene encodes CDR1 SGHDT and CDR2 YYEEEE. There are 16 residues in the CDR3.

This chain links TRBV12-5 with TRBJ2-7, with 10 nucleotides matching TRBD1. The CDR3 is 14 amino acids. The germline V gene encodes CDR1 LGHNT and CDR2 FRNRAP. The trim removed 9 bases at V and 6 bases at J, leaving 11 bases unmatched. CDR3 sequence reads: CASRTGTGASEQYF. Here the CDR3 DNA reads TGTGCTAGCCGAACCGGGACAGGGGCGTCCGAGCAGTACTTC.